Sequencing of this T cell receptor beta chain was carried out in a study of post-analysis software for immune sequencing data. Turning to the study itself: The patients showed relapsing-remitting, secondary progressive and progressive-relapsing multiple sclerosis courses. The study's findings and limits: By F measure, samples from a shared preparation batch strongly co-clustered. Multiple sclerosis patients had significantly lower normalized Chao1 diversity than controls.

On this clonotype: Its antigen is not known.

TCR beta cDNA libraries included unique molecular identifiers. T cells, about 0.9 to 10 million of them, yielded roughly 550,000 cDNA molecules. TCRdb reprocessed the PCR reads via MiXCR and lists one record per CDR3 protein. There are 650,000 to 850,000 distinct CDR3 sequences in the sample; 35% to 55% occur only once, and roughly 4.4% lies in the top ten. The sequence came from a girl aged 10 to 17 with multiple sclerosis. The sample taken for sequencing was blood.

In nucleotides, the CDR3 is TGCAGTGCTAGTCTCCCCCGGGACCTACGGGGAGAAGATGAAAAACTGTTTTTT. Translating gives CSASLPRDLRGEDEKLFF. The gene calls are TRBV20-1 and TRBJ1-4; TRBD1 might be the D (5 bases). The ends were cut back, 3 bases at V and 6 bases at J, with 26 bases in the middle. The V gene's germline CDR1 is DFQATT and CDR2 SNEGSKA (reference sequence). The CDR3 runs to 18 residues.